The 2 T cell receptor beta chains below were found in one sample sequenced in a study of blood T cell repertoires in COVID-19 (TCRdb year 2020). Preparation of the library involved the immunoSEQ multiplex PCR assay. TCRdb obtained this table from immuneACCESS and retained in-frame rearrangements with V and J assigned. These tables miss some clones; where compared with another copy, unresolved V genes account for less than half of the shortfall, and the remainder is unexplained. The sample has 65,000 to 100,000 clones on record, 85% to 90% of them singletons. The top ten constitute roughly 5% of the sample. Specimen: peripheral blood. All receptors derive from a woman of 80 years or more with acute or convalescent COVID-19.

Written as DNA, the CDR3 is TGTGCCAGCAGCTTAAGGCCAGGGTCTGGAAACACCATATATTTT. It codes for CASSLRPGSGNTIYF. J is TRBJ1-3 and V is TRBV13; D perhaps matches TRBD1 (5 bases). The CDR3 contains 15 residues. V was clipped by 2 bases and J by 1 base, with 9 bases between them. In germline, CDR1 is PRHDT, CDR2 FYEKMQ (reference sequence).

In its sample, this clone was seen once. In DNA form, the CDR3 reads TGTGCCTGGAGCCAATATACGGGACTCCGGGCTTCAGATGGCTACACCTTC. Protein sequence: CAWSQYTGLRASDGYTF. The chain has TRBV30 and TRBJ1-2; perhaps TRBD1 as D (5 bases). V lost 3 bases, J lost 6 bases, and 26 bases lay in between. The CDR3 has 17 amino acids. Germline CDR1 and CDR2: GTSNPN and SVGIG (reference sequence).